A selection of T cell receptor beta chains follows, all from one sample in a study of radiotherapy plus CTLA-4 blockade in lung cancer. Here immunoSEQ multiplex PCR was the method, and the copy in TCRdb shows in-frame clones only, minus some. The top ten hold roughly 10% of the sample, which has around 40,000 clones, about 77% seen once. The sample in question was peripheral blood, obtained from a patient treated with radiotherapy plus ipilimumab. Every receptor here comes from a human donor with non-small cell lung cancer who had stable disease on radiotherapy plus ipilimumab. CDR3s include the opening cysteine and the closing phenylalanine or tryptophan. A D gene is named only where the DNA matches it firmly. The listing skips clone size in some rows; elsewhere it reads once, few, many or a size class.

NA	TRBV11-3	TRBJ2-5	NA	TGTGCCAGCAGCCGCGGTCGGGGAAACGGAGAGACCCAGTACTTC	CASSRGRGNGETQYF
NA	TRBV6-6	TRBJ1-3	NA	TGTGCCAGCAGTGACAAACTCCCTGGAAACACCATATATTTT	CASSDKLPGNTIYF
NA	TRBV5-4	TRBJ2-5	TRBD2	TGTGCCAGCAGCTTGGTTCCTAGCGGGGGGGCCAGAGAGACCCAGTACTTC	CASSLVPSGGARETQYF
NA	TRBV14	TRBJ1-2	TRBD1	TGTGCCAGCAGCCAAGGGACAGGGCCTAACTATGGCTACACCTTC	CASSQGTGPNYGYTF
once	TRBV25-1	TRBJ2-5	NA	TGTGCCAGCAGTGTCCAGGGGGGAGAGACCCAGTACTTC	CASSVQGGETQYF
NA	TRBV6-4	TRBJ2-3	NA	TGTGCCAGCAGTGACCTCGGAGCGACGCAGTATTTT	CASSDLGATQYF
few	TRBV6-1	TRBJ2-3	TRBD2	TGTGCCAGCAGTGAACTAGCGGGGGGGCCAGATACGCAGTATTTT	CASSELAGGPDTQYF
NA	TRBV2	TRBJ2-7	NA	TGTGCCAGCAGTGCCGATCACCGTTCCGGGCAGTACTTC	CASSADHRSGQYF
NA	TRBV13	TRBJ2-3	TRBD2	TGTGCCAGCAGCTCCCTACCTAGCGGGGGTGCGGATACGCAGTATTTT	CASSSLPSGGADTQYF
NA	TRBV28	TRBJ1-2	NA	TGTGCCAGCAGCCAGGTGACAGCTAACTATGGCTACACCTTC	CASSQVTANYGYTF
once	TRBV10-3	TRBJ1-6	TRBD1	TGTGCCATCAGTGAGTCGAATGTCGGACAGGGAGGTAATTCACCCCTCCACTTT	CAISESNVGQGGNSPLHF
NA	TRBV5-4	TRBJ1-2	NA	TGTGCCAGCAGCTTGCCGGGTAACTATGGCTACACCTTC	CASSLPGNYGYTF
NA	TRBV7-6	TRBJ2-5	NA	TGTGCCAGCAGCTTTGCCGGTGCCGGGGAGACCCAGTACTTC	CASSFAGAGETQYF
NA	TRBV5-1	TRBJ1-2	TRBD1	TGCGCCAGCAGCTCGGGGGCAGGGGGGCCGTCAGGGTATGGCTACACCTTC	CASSSGAGGPSGYGYTF
NA	TRBV6-5	TRBJ2-1	NA	TGTGCCAGCGGGGGGTCGGCGGGTAGCAATGAGCAGTTCTTC	CASGGSAGSNEQFF
NA	TRBV2	TRBJ1-5	TRBD1	TGTGCCAGCAGCGCTACCGACAGGGCTGGGAATCAGCCCCAGCATTTT	CASSATDRAGNQPQHF
NA	TRBV13	TRBJ2-1	NA	TGTGCCAGCAGCTTTCAGTACAATGAGCAGTTCTTC	CASSFQYNEQFF
few	TRBV6-6	TRBJ2-5	NA	TGTGCCAGCAGTTACTGGAGGGAAGAGACCCAGTACTTC	CASSYWREETQYF
NA	TRBV25-1	TRBJ2-2	TRBD1	TGTGCCAGCAGTGAAAACAGGGGTAACACCGGGGAGCTGTTTTTT	CASSENRGNTGELFF
NA	TRBV7-2	TRBJ2-1	NA	TGTGCCAGCAGCTTAAGGAGTGAGCAGTTCTTC	CASSLRSEQFF
NA	TRBV7-9	TRBJ1-2	NA	TGTGCCAGCAGCTTTTCAGGGGTTCGTGGCAACTATGGCTACACCTTC	CASSFSGVRGNYGYTF
NA	TRBV12-5	TRBJ2-1	TRBD1	TGTGCTAGTGCCCCGGGGGACAGGGGAAACAATGAGCAGTTCTTC	CASAPGDRGNNEQFF